One T cell receptor beta chain is described in this entry. Its antigen is currently unknown. Both TRBC1 and TRBC2 were covered by a beta constant-region primer of two equimolar oligonucleotides. Four rounds of PCR amplified the ligated cDNA using nested alpha and beta constant-region primers plus SP2. TCRdb re-derived calls from the UMI-ligation and nested PCR reads in MiXCR, one entry per CDR3 protein. The sample carries 98,000 or so distinct CDR3 sequences, 11% recorded once. The source of the sample is a study of naive and memory T cell subsets. CD4+ T cell IFNgamma after overnight CMV lysate exposure gave donor CMV status. Deletions cut 1 base from V and 1 base from J, with 5 bases between. The germline CDR1 and CDR2 sequences are SGHRS and YFSETQ. The CDR3 length is 13 residues. Study-level findings and limits: Especially in CD8 cells, naive repertoires contained a few larger clonotypes, possibly CD45RA-re-expressing memory cells.

The sequence was collected from a human donor in good health. The chain is built from TRBV5-1 and TRBJ1-1; D call uncertain. The sequenced sample consisted of naive CD4+ T cells from blood. The CDR3 protein is CASSLYQNTEAFF. CDR3 nucleotide sequence: TGCGCCAGCAGCTTGTACCAGAACACTGAAGCTTTCTTT.